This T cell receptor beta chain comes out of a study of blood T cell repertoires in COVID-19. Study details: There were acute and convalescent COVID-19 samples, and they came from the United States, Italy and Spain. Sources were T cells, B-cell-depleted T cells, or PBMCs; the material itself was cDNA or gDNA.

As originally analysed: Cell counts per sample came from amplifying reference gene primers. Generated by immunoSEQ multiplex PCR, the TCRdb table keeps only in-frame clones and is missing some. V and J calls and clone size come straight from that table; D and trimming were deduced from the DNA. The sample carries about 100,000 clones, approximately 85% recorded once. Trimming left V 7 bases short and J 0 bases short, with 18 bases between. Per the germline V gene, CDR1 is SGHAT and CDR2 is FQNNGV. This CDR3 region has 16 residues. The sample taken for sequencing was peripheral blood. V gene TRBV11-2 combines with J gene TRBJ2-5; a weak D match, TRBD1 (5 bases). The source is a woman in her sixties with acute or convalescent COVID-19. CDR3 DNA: TGTGCCAGCACCTCCACCGGCAGGGCGAACCAAGAGACCCAGTACTTC. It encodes CASTSTGRANQETQYF.